This record looks at one T cell receptor beta chain sequence and its context. This sample was taken from a study of T cell repertoires in cytomegalovirus infection. TCRdb recomputed calls from the reads with MiXCR, one row per CDR3 protein. The table records around 550,000 distinct CDR3 sequences, less than 30% of them present only once. The CDR3 runs to 15 residues. V dropped 6 bases and J dropped 6; count of bases not matched to a gene: 9. The specimen was PBMCs. The chain joins TRBV12-3 or TRBV12-4 to TRBJ2-1, with 9 bases matching TRBD2. This receptor was obtained from a human donor in good health (CMV status not recorded). Some clones in this sample may be carry-over from other donors' samples. This CDR3 reads CASSPGTSFINEQFF. DNA for the CDR3: TGTGCCAGCAGCCCCGGGACTAGCTTTATCAATGAGCAGTTCTTC.